This paragraph covers one T cell receptor beta chain sequence. The CDR3 is 14 amino acids. V was cut by 0 bases and J by 2 bases, with 8 bases left in between. Germline V gene data show CDR1 as SGHDT and CDR2 as YYEEEE. Each recovered donor of Cohort 3 presented with two negative PCRs, clearance, or symptom resolution. The sample is drawn from a study of blood T cell repertoires in COVID-19. Study in general: Samples came from the United States, Italy and Spain, spanning acute and convalescent COVID-19.

Per the original methods: Counts of nucleated cells, estimated from reference gene primer amplification, were obtained. Libraries were prepared by immunoSEQ multiplex PCR; TCRdb keeps only in-frame clonotypes and omits some of them. D and trimming were read from the DNA, whereas the V and J calls and clone size are those reported in that table. The table lists roughly 500,000 clones, roughly 88% of them singletons. The chain links TRBV5-6 to TRBJ2-5; D call uncertain. What was sequenced was PBMCs or T cells enriched from blood (not recorded which). The clonotype was recovered from a middle-aged woman who had recovered from COVID-19. This chain's CDR3 is CASSLDPLQETQYF. CDR3 DNA sequence: TGTGCCAGCAGCTTGGACCCACTTCAAGAGACCCAGTACTTC.